This T cell receptor (beta chain) was sequenced during a study of shared clonotypes between healthy human individuals. The germline V and J ends were trimmed by 4 bases and 8 bases, with 18 bases remaining between them. Looked up from germline, CDR1 is SGDLS and CDR2 is YYNGEE. The CDR3 runs 14 residues. Profiled with immunoSEQ multiplex PCR; TCRdb holds only in-frame clones, not every one. The sample contains about 1 million clones, 75% to 80% of which appear only once. The V call is TRBV9, the J call TRBJ1-2; D perhaps matches TRBD1 (6 bases). The sequenced sample consisted of memory CD4+ T cells from PBMCs. Subset described: CD45RA-negative fraction. The source is a man between 18 and 35 years old in good health. Some clones in this sample may be carry-over from other donors' samples. CDR3 nucleotides: TGTGCCAGCAGCAGACAGGCGAAGTGGCTCGGCTACACCTTC. This sequence encodes CASSRQAKWLGYTF.